A selection of T cell receptor beta chains follows, all from one sample in a study of follicular helper T cells after annual influenza vaccination. Assay used: immunoSEQ multiplex PCR; TCRdb lists only in-frame clones, some missing. The sample includes over 25,000 clones, approximately 80% of them seen just once. The material sequenced was CXCR5+ CD38- circulating T follicular helper cells from blood, taken on the day of influenza vaccination. These receptors were collected from an adult who received the influenza vaccine. Both conserved end residues are part of each CDR3. A D gene is named only where the DNA matches it firmly. Clone size appears in some rows only: once, few, many, or a class for an expanded clone.

j_gene: TRBJ2-5; v_gene: TRBV5-1; abundance: .; d_gene: TRBD2; len: 15; CDR3aa: CASSISGMGGETQYF; CDR3nt: TGCGCCAGCAGCATAAGCGGGATGGGGGGAGAGACCCAGTACTTC
j_gene: TRBJ2-4; v_gene: TRBV19; abundance: .; d_gene: .; len: 14; CDR3aa: CASSIRQVQNIQYF; CDR3nt: TGTGCCAGTAGTATCCGACAGGTTCAAAACATTCAGTACTTC
j_gene: TRBJ2-3; v_gene: TRBV7-3; abundance: .; d_gene: TRBD2; len: 15; CDR3aa: CASSISGGSTDTQYF; CDR3nt: TGTGCCAGCAGCATTAGCGGGGGGAGCACAGATACGCAGTATTTT
j_gene: TRBJ2-7; v_gene: TRBV6-5; abundance: .; d_gene: .; len: 13; CDR3aa: CASSYGLAHEQYF; CDR3nt: TGTGCCAGCAGTTATGGCCTCGCCCACGAGCAGTACTTC
j_gene: TRBJ1-6; v_gene: TRBV2; abundance: .; d_gene: .; len: 13; CDR3aa: CASSLDSNSPLHF; CDR3nt: TGTGCCAGCAGTTTGGACAGTAATTCACCCCTCCACTTT
j_gene: TRBJ2-4; v_gene: TRBV5-1; abundance: .; d_gene: .; len: 15; CDR3aa: CASSSPEGAKNIQYF; CDR3nt: TGCGCCAGCAGCTCCCCGGAGGGGGCCAAAAACATTCAGTACTTC
j_gene: TRBJ2-1; v_gene: TRBV7-7; abundance: .; d_gene: TRBD2; len: 13; CDR3aa: CASSLAGGDEQFF; CDR3nt: TGTGCTAGCAGCCTAGCGGGGGGGGATGAGCAGTTCTTC
j_gene: TRBJ1-1; v_gene: TRBV5-1; abundance: .; d_gene: .; len: 14; CDR3aa: CASSLGAGRGEAFF; CDR3nt: TGCGCCAGCAGCCTGGGCGCGGGGCGCGGTGAAGCTTTCTTT
j_gene: TRBJ1-1; v_gene: TRBV19; abundance: few; d_gene: TRBD1; len: 14; CDR3aa: CASSIDRGNTEAFF; CDR3nt: TGTGCCAGTAGTATTGACAGGGGGAACACTGAAGCTTTCTTT
j_gene: TRBJ2-2; v_gene: TRBV5-1; abundance: once; d_gene: TRBD2; len: 16; CDR3aa: CASKRLAGAFTGELFF; CDR3nt: TGCGCCAGCAAAAGGCTAGCGGGGGCCTTCACCGGGGAGCTGTTTTTT
j_gene: TRBJ2-3; v_gene: TRBV5-1; abundance: .; d_gene: .; len: 15; CDR3aa: CASSWVGGQGDTQYF; CDR3nt: TGCGCCAGCAGCTGGGTCGGAGGGCAGGGAGATACGCAGTATTTT
j_gene: TRBJ1-6; v_gene: TRBV28; abundance: .; d_gene: TRBD1; len: 15; CDR3aa: CASSSGQILWSPLHF; CDR3nt: TGTGCCAGCAGTTCGGGACAGATCCTATGGTCACCCCTCCACTTT
j_gene: TRBJ1-6; v_gene: TRBV7-3; abundance: .; d_gene: TRBD1; len: 13; CDR3aa: CASSVTGGSPLHF; CDR3nt: TGTGCCAGCAGCGTAACAGGGGGATCACCCCTCCACTTT
j_gene: TRBJ2-1; v_gene: TRBV19; abundance: .; d_gene: TRBD1; len: 14; CDR3aa: CASSNRQGENEQFF; CDR3nt: TGTGCCAGTAGTAATCGACAGGGGGAAAATGAGCAGTTCTTC
j_gene: TRBJ1-1; v_gene: TRBV27; abundance: .; d_gene: .; len: 14; CDR3aa: CASSLALQNTEAFF; CDR3nt: TGTGCCAGCAGTCTGGCCCTGCAGAACACTGAAGCTTTCTTT
j_gene: TRBJ2-4; v_gene: TRBV18; abundance: .; d_gene: .; len: 16; CDR3aa: CASSPPGVAGENIQYF; CDR3nt: TGTGCCAGCTCACCCCCGGGAGTGGCGGGCGAAAACATTCAGTACTTC
j_gene: TRBJ1-5; v_gene: TRBV7-6; abundance: .; d_gene: TRBD1; len: 14; CDR3aa: CASSLGQGGQPQHF; CDR3nt: TGTGCCAGCAGCTTAGGACAGGGTGGTCAGCCCCAGCATTTT
j_gene: TRBJ1-5; v_gene: TRBV29-1; abundance: .; d_gene: .; len: 13; CDR3aa: CSVEDQRGTPQHF; CDR3nt: TGCAGCGTTGAAGATCAGAGGGGGACGCCCCAGCATTTT
j_gene: TRBJ2-1; v_gene: TRBV2; abundance: .; d_gene: .; len: 13; CDR3aa: CASRLARLNEQFF; CDR3nt: TGTGCCAGCAGGCTAGCGAGACTGAATGAGCAGTTCTTC
j_gene: TRBJ2-5; v_gene: TRBV5-6; abundance: .; d_gene: TRBD1; len: 17; CDR3aa: CASSLPPGTEMSKTQYF; CDR3nt: TGTGCCAGCAGCTTGCCCCCCGGGACAGAGATGTCGAAGACCCAGTACTTC
j_gene: TRBJ1-1; v_gene: TRBV5-6; abundance: .; d_gene: .; len: 17; CDR3aa: CASSFRLGGVGGTEAFF; CDR3nt: TGTGCCAGCAGCTTTAGACTGGGAGGGGTCGGAGGCACTGAAGCTTTCTTT
j_gene: TRBJ1-2; v_gene: TRBV6-5; abundance: .; d_gene: .; len: 13; CDR3aa: CASSGNRDYGYTF; CDR3nt: TGTGCCAGCAGTGGCAACAGGGACTATGGCTACACCTTC
j_gene: TRBJ1-6; v_gene: TRBV11-3; abundance: .; d_gene: .; len: 12; CDR3aa: CASSYGDSPLHF; CDR3nt: TGTGCCAGCAGCTACGGGGATTCACCCCTCCACTTT
j_gene: TRBJ1-1; v_gene: TRBV19; abundance: .; d_gene: .; len: 17; CDR3aa: CASRGIQTYGMNTEAFF; CDR3nt: TGTGCCAGTAGGGGCATTCAAACCTACGGAATGAACACTGAAGCTTTCTTT
j_gene: TRBJ2-2; v_gene: TRBV7-2; abundance: .; d_gene: .; len: 14; CDR3aa: CASSRQIGTGELFF; CDR3nt: TGTGCCAGCAGCCGACAGATCGGCACCGGGGAGCTGTTTTTT
j_gene: TRBJ2-7; v_gene: TRBV23-1; abundance: once; d_gene: .; len: 14; CDR3aa: CASRPCEVTYEQYF; CDR3nt: TGCGCCAGCAGACCTTGTGAGGTCACGTACGAGCAGTACTTC
j_gene: TRBJ2-7; v_gene: TRBV11-2; abundance: .; d_gene: TRBD2; len: 17; CDR3aa: CASSLSRGGVLSYEQYF; CDR3nt: TGTGCCAGCAGCTTAAGTCGGGGGGGGGTGTTATCCTACGAGCAGTACTTC